These T cell receptor beta chains were read from a single sample in a study of blood T cell repertoires in COVID-19. Only in-frame clones appear in the TCRdb table, and some are missing; sequencing was by immunoSEQ multiplex PCR. The sample has about 410,000 clones; roughly 90% are singletons. The sequenced material came from peripheral blood. The receptor source for this set is a young woman with active or convalescent COVID-19. Each CDR3 is given with its conserved first and last residue. The D gene is left open where the match is weak. Clone size appears in some rows only: once, few, many, or a class for an expanded clone.

V: TRBV14; D: .; size: .; J: TRBJ1-1; DNA: TGTGCCAGCAGCCAAGTTGGAGGAACTGAAGCTTTCTTT; CDR3: CASSQVGGTEAFF
V: TRBV5-1; D: .; size: .; J: TRBJ1-3; DNA: TGCGCCAGCAGCTTGGAGAGCCTAAAGAGGGGAAACACCATATATTTT; CDR3: CASSLESLKRGNTIYF
V: TRBV29-1; D: TRBD1; size: .; J: TRBJ1-5; DNA: TGCAGCGCCAGGACAGGGGATCAGCCCCAGCATTTT; CDR3: CSARTGDQPQHF
V: TRBV25-1; D: TRBD1; size: .; J: TRBJ1-4; DNA: TGTGCCAGCAGTGAGGACAGGGGCCTGTTTAATGAAAAACTGTTTTTT; CDR3: CASSEDRGLFNEKLFF
V: TRBV10-2; D: .; size: once; J: TRBJ2-5; DNA: TGCGCCAGCAGTGATGACAGAAGAGTAGAGACCCAGTACTTC; CDR3: CASSDDRRVETQYF
V: TRBV7-6; D: .; size: .; J: TRBJ2-1; DNA: TGTGCCAGCACCCTAGTGGCGGCCAGCTCCTACAATGAGCAGTTCTTC; CDR3: CASTLVAASSYNEQFF
V: TRBV27; D: .; size: .; J: TRBJ1-2; DNA: TGTGCCAGCAGTTTATCGGGGGGGGCGCTTCCCGGCTACACCTTC; CDR3: CASSLSGGALPGYTF
V: TRBV7-9; D: TRBD1; size: .; J: TRBJ1-2; DNA: TGTGCCAGCAGCCAGGGACAGGGGGCGGTTGGCTACACCTTC; CDR3: CASSQGQGAVGYTF
V: TRBV18; D: .; size: .; J: TRBJ1-1; DNA: TGTGCCAGCTCACCACCCCTATCGGCAGGATCGAACACTGAAGCTTTCTTT; CDR3: CASSPPLSAGSNTEAFF
V: TRBV30; D: TRBD2; size: .; J: TRBJ2-1; DNA: TGTGCCTCCACTAGCGGGGAGTACAATGAGCAGTTCTTC; CDR3: CASTSGEYNEQFF
V: TRBV19; D: .; size: .; J: TRBJ1-2; DNA: TGTGCCAGTAGTATAAGACCAGGTTATGGCTACACCTTC; CDR3: CASSIRPGYGYTF
V: TRBV5-1; D: .; size: once; J: TRBJ2-1; DNA: TGCGCCAGCAGCTTGGTGGGCGGGGTAAACTACAATGAGCAGTTCTTC; CDR3: CASSLVGGVNYNEQFF
V: TRBV6-5; D: TRBD1; size: .; J: TRBJ2-2; DNA: TGTGCCAGCAGTTGGCAGGGGGACACCGGGGAGCTGTTTTTT; CDR3: CASSWQGDTGELFF
V: TRBV29-1; D: .; size: .; J: TRBJ1-5; DNA: TGCAGCGTAAGATCGGGACAAGACAATCAGCCCCAGCATTTT; CDR3: CSVRSGQDNQPQHF
V: TRBV6-6; D: TRBD1; size: few; J: TRBJ1-1; DNA: TGTGCCAGCAGTTCCCCAACAGGGGCGGCTTTCTTT; CDR3: CASSSPTGAAFF
V: TRBV6-5; D: .; size: .; J: TRBJ1-6; DNA: TGTGCCAGCAGTTACGGCTCCCAGGCACCCCTCCACTTT; CDR3: CASSYGSQAPLHF
V: TRBV6-5; D: TRBD1; size: .; J: TRBJ1-6; DNA: TGTGCCAGCAGGTGGACAGGGGCAGACAACTCACCCCTCCACTTT; CDR3: CASRWTGADNSPLHF